The 16 T cell receptor beta chains below all came from one sample that was sequenced in a study of T cell changes during pregnancy in multiple sclerosis. TCRdb's copy holds only in-frame clones and misses some; the assay was immunoSEQ multiplex PCR. The sample records over 70,000 clones, around 93% being singletons. Sequences were derived from peripheral blood, sampled in the first trimester of pregnancy. These receptors originate from a female donor with multiple sclerosis, enrolled in a pregnancy study.

The chain has TRBV9 and TRBJ2-1; 9 positions match TRBD2. V trimming: 4 bases; J trimming: 8 bases; junction bases outside the gene matches: 19. Germline V CDR1 and CDR2: SGDLS, YYNGEE. The CDR3 totals 18 residues. CDR3 loop: CASSPHLGLAGSEDEQFF. CDR3 coding DNA: TGTGCCAGCAGCCCACACCTTGGGCTAGCGGGGTCCGAGGATGAGCAGTTCTTC.

The chain is built from TRBV28 and TRBJ2-2; D is unclear. CDR1 MDHEN and CDR2 SYDVKM come from the germline V gene. The CDR3 spans 13 residues. Between the trimmed V and J ends, which lost 8 bases and 0 bases, there was a span of 7 bases. CDR3: CASFTPNTGELFF. CDR3 in DNA: TGTGCCAGCTTCACACCGAACACCGGGGAGCTGTTTTTT.

This chain uses TRBV19 with TRBJ1-4, with D possibly being TRBD1 (5 bases). Per the germline V gene, CDR1 is LNHDA and CDR2 is SQIVND (reference sequence). V shed 6 bases and J shed 7 bases, with 18 bases lying between them. The CDR3 has 15 amino acids. The CDR3: CASRGGQGGGEKLFF. Here the CDR3 DNA reads TGTGCCAGTAGAGGTGGGCAGGGCGGTGGTGAAAAACTGTTTTTT.

The chain combines TRBV12-5 with TRBJ2-2; 8 bases are shared with TRBD1. Germline V gene sequence: CDR1 LGHNT, CDR2 FRNRAP. The CDR3 has 13 amino acids. Germline trimming cut 8 bases from V and 7 bases from J; bases unmatched to any gene: 6. The CDR3 DNA reads TGTGCTAGTCGGACAGGGAGTGACGGGGAGCTGTTTTTT. Protein product: CASRTGSDGELFF.

The CDR3 loop is CASSPNWDSRETQYF. In DNA form, the CDR3 reads TGTGCCAGCTCACCAAATTGGGACAGCAGAGAGACCCAGTACTTC. This chain links TRBV18 with TRBJ2-5; 7 bases match TRBD1. The CDR3 runs 15 residues. Germline V gene sequence: CDR1 KGHSH, CDR2 LQKENI. With V trimmed by 2 bases and J by 4 bases, 7 bases remained unmatched. The full variable domain, its missing parts supplied by reference TRBV18 and TRBJ2-5, is NAGVMQNPRHLVRRRGQEARLRCSPMKGHSHVYWYRQLPEEGLKFMVYLQKENIIDESGMPKERFSAEFPKEGPSILRIQQVVRGDSAAYFCASSPNWDSRETQYFGPGTRLLVL.

The genes are TRBV2 and TRBJ2-3, with 8 bases matching TRBD2. V shed 5 bases and J 2 bases; nucleotides not matched to a gene: 18. CDR3 length: 19 amino acids. Per germline, CDR1 SNHLY and CDR2 FYNNEI. The CDR3 sequence: CASSSRPSYGGAATDTQYF. Written as DNA, the CDR3 is TGTGCCAGCAGTAGCCGGCCCAGTTACGGGGGGGCCGCCACAGATACGCAGTATTTT.

The rearrangement uses TRBV6-1 and TRBJ2-3; D is ambiguous. Looked up from germline, CDR1 is MNHNS and CDR2 is SASEGT. The CDR3 length is 12 residues. V lost 1 base and J lost 4, with 3 bases in between. The CDR3 is CASSEGADTQYF. CDR3 nucleotide sequence: TGTGCCAGCAGTGAAGGAGCAGATACGCAGTATTTT.

The chain has TRBV6-5 and TRBJ1-5; D is uncertain. This CDR3 is built from 15 residues. Germline V gene sequence: CDR1 MNHEY, CDR2 SVGAGI. Trimming pared 2 bases from V and 0 bases from J, leaving 8 bases between. CDR3 sequence reads: CASSYRRYSNQPQHF. Written as DNA, the CDR3 is TGTGCCAGCAGTTACCGCCGCTATAGCAATCAGCCCCAGCATTTT.

The chain is built from TRBV6-1 and TRBJ2-2; the D is unclear. V was shortened by 5 bases and J by 2 bases, with 9 bases between the two germline ends. Germline lookup yields CDR1 MNHNS and CDR2 SASEGT. The CDR3 totals 14 residues. The CDR3 is CASSLSGNTGELFF. The CDR3 DNA reads as TGTGCCAGCAGTCTCTCAGGAAACACCGGGGAGCTGTTTTTT.

The chain joins TRBV6-1 to TRBJ1-2; D is undetermined. This CDR3 is 14 amino acids long. V lost 2 bases, J lost 4 bases, and 11 bases lay in between. Germline CDR1 is MNHNS and CDR2 is SASEGT. Here the CDR3 DNA reads TGTGCCAGCAGTGAACCCGGGGAGGGCTATGGCTACACCTTC. Translating gives CASSEPGEGYGYTF.

V and J are TRBV11-3 and TRBJ2-2, with a tentative D call TRBD2 (6 bases). The V end lost 2 bases, the J end lost 0 bases, and 10 bases lay between the germline ends. Germline V gives CDR1 SGHNT, CDR2 YENEEA. There are 16 residues in the CDR3. The CDR3 DNA follows: TGTGCCAGCAGCTTAAGCGAGCGGGCGAACACCGGGGAGCTGTTTTTT. It translates to CASSLSERANTGELFF.

The chain joins TRBV6-5 to TRBJ2-1; TRBD2 matches at 10 bases. The CDR3 consists of 15 residues. J gave up 4 bases and V 7 bases, and 7 bases lay outside the gene matches. Germline lookup yields CDR1 MNHEY and CDR2 SVGAGI. CDR3 bases: TGTGCCAGCAAACAAACTAGCGGGGATTACAATGAGCAGTTCTTC. Translation gives CASKQTSGDYNEQFF.

The chain is built from TRBV4-2 and TRBJ2-4; 14 bases line up with TRBD2. In germline, CDR1 is LGHNA, CDR2 YNFKEQ. The CDR3 length is 21 residues. V trimming: 1 base; J trimming: 1 base; junction bases outside the gene matches: 12. CDR3 nucleotides: TGTGCCAGCAGCCAAGGACGACTAGCGGGGGGGCCGGAGTTTGCCAAAAACATTCAGTACTTC. This gives the protein CASSQGRLAGGPEFAKNIQYF.

J is TRBJ2-7 and V is TRBV4-1, with TRBD2 matching 10 bases. With V trimmed by 6 bases and J by 2 bases, 7 bases remained unmatched. CDR1 is MGHRA and CDR2 is YSYEKL in the germline V gene. There are 15 residues in the CDR3. The DNA for the CDR3 is TGCGCCAGCAGTCGTCTAGCGGGGGCCCCCTACGAGCAGTACTTC. As protein: CASSRLAGAPYEQYF.

The genes are TRBV5-1 and TRBJ1-1; D gene uncertain. CDR1 is SGHRS and CDR2 is YFSETQ in the germline V gene. V was clipped by 1 base and J by 2 bases, with 12 bases between them. There are 15 residues in the CDR3. The CDR3: CASSLIGHSNTEAFF. CDR3 bases: TGCGCCAGCAGCTTGATTGGCCATTCAAACACTGAAGCTTTCTTT. The full variable domain, its missing parts supplied by reference TRBV5-1 and TRBJ1-1, is KAGVTQTPRYLIKTRGQQVTLSCSPISGHRSVSWYQQTPGQGLQFLFEYFSETQRNKGNFPGRFSGRQFSNSRSEMNVSTLELGDSALYLCASSLIGHSNTEAFFGQGTRLTVV.

The V and J genes are TRBV7-2 and TRBJ2-7; TRBD1 agrees at 9 bases. The ends lost 3 bases at V and 4 bases at J; junction bases unmatched: 7. The length of the CDR3 is 15 residues. Germline values: CDR1 SGHTA, CDR2 FQGNSA. In nucleotides, the CDR3 is TGTGCCAGCAGCTTCCGGGGACAGGGCAAATACGAGCAGTACTTC. The encoded protein is CASSFRGQGKYEQYF.